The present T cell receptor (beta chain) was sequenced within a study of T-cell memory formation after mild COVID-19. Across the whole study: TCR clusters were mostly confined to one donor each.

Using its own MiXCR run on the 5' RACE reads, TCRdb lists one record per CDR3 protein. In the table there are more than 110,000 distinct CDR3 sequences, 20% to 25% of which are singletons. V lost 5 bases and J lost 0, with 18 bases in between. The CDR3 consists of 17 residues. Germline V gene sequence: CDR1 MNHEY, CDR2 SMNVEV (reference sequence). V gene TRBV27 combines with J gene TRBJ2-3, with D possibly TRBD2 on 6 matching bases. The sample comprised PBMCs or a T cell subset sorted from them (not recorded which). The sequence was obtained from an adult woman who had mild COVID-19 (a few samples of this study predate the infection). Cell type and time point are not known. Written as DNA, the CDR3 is TGTGCCAGCAGTCAAACGGGGCGGGGCCCAAGCACAGATACGCAGTATTTT. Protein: CASSQTGRGPSTDTQYF.